This TCR beta chain was retrieved from a study of CD8 T cells in ankylosing spondylitis (dated by TCRdb to the late 2010s). At the level of the whole study: T cell receptor beta repertoires were profiled in healthy donors and ankylosing spondylitis patients so that disease-linked TCR variants could be found. Peripheral blood samples were taken, and synovial fluid was additionally collected from ankylosing spondylitis patients. In total, the full study cohort was made up of 110 or so healthy donors and 25 ankylosing spondylitis patients. Broad study findings and their caveats: Some of the motif variants had been reported before in the synovial fluid and blood of reactive arthritis patients, a finding that suggests common disease-initiation mechanisms. According to the report, matched synovial fluid samples from ankylosing spondylitis patients were significantly enriched for the disease-linked clones. The disease-linked clones had a CD8+ phenotype and were found at relatively low frequencies in peripheral blood. A TCR beta motif made up of roughly eight highly homologous amino acid variants appeared to be characteristic of blood from ankylosing spondylitis patients.

From cysteine to phenylalanine, the CDR3 is 13 amino acids long. CDR3 DNA only is kept here, 39 bases in frame from base 1. CDR1 DFQATT and CDR2 SNEGSKA were looked up in the germline V gene (reference sequence). Compared with germline, V lacks 7 bases and J lacks 4 bases; bases without a gene match: 9. This clonotype was recorded a few times. This receptor's antigen is unknown. The input lacks base qualities; no much larger clone sits a single base away. Sequencing was performed on an Illumina HiSeq 2500. TCR beta libraries were prepared by quantitative 5'-RACE with molecular barcodes. The authors' pipeline ran thus. A new computational method, built on a probabilistic model of VDJ rearrangement, was used to identify disease-linked TCR variants. Clones were called with MiXCR by TCRdb after fastp trimmed the public reads at Q25, and only in-frame beta chains were retained. Rows matching on CDR3 protein sequence are summarized as one entry with the most common DNA and genes. These V and J calls derive from TCRdb rather than the authors' analysis. The sample data list 400,000 or so distinct CDR3 sequences, and about 25% of these were observed just once. Together, the top ten hold roughly 0.9% of the sample.

Recombination connected TRBV20-1 to TRBJ2-7; TRBD1 fits 8 bases in the junction. This clonotype originated in a male donor with ankylosing spondylitis. Sequencing was performed on blood, either unsorted or a sorted T cell fraction (not recorded which). The CDR3 protein is CSVAGGQGYEQYF. DNA sequence: TGCAGTGTAGCCGGAGGACAGGGATACGAGCAGTACTTC.